Each of the 23 T cell receptor beta chains below was sequenced from the same sample in a study of T cells in localized non-small cell lung cancer. The method was immunoSEQ multiplex PCR; TCRdb's version includes in-frame clones alone and lacks a portion of them. Counted here are about 53,000 clones, over 80% occurring once; the ten biggest clones make up about 18%. The sample here was peripheral blood mononuclear cells, taken before any cancer treatment. These receptors were taken from a man aged 35-69 years with stage III lung adenocarcinoma.

This clone showed up many times. The gene calls are TRBV7-8 and TRBJ1-5; D possibly corresponds to TRBD1 (5 bases). The length of the CDR3 is 16 residues. V gave up 2 bases and J gave up 8 bases, with 19 bases separating them. From germline, CDR1 is SGHVS and CDR2 FQNEAQ. The CDR3 is CASSLLIDGGSEPQHF. CDR3 in DNA: TGTGCCAGCAGCTTACTTATAGACGGGGGGTCGGAGCCCCAGCATTTT.

This chain connects TRBV7-2 to TRBJ1-3; the D is unclear. Trimming took off 2 bases at V and 1 base at J, with 6 bases between the two ends. This CDR3 is 14 amino acids long. Germline CDR1 is SGHTA and CDR2 is FQGNSA. CDR3 nucleotide sequence: TGTGCCAGCAGCTTATCACAATCTGGAAACACCATATATTTT. This sequence encodes CASSLSQSGNTIYF.

CDR3 loop: CASSLGDRGPDTQYF. The CDR3, as DNA: TGTGCCAGCAGTTTGGGGGACAGGGGTCCAGATACGCAGTATTTT. The chain employs TRBV28 and TRBJ2-3; 10 bases line up with TRBD1. Per germline, CDR1 MDHEN and CDR2 SYDVKM. J lost 4 bases, V lost 3 bases, and 4 bases had no gene match. The CDR3 consists of 15 residues.

The J gene is TRBJ2-7, the V gene TRBV7-9; no firm D call. The CDR3 is 13 residues long. V lost 1 base and J lost 2, with 6 bases in between. The germline V gene has CDR1 SEHNR and CDR2 FQNEAQ (reference sequence). The CDR3 bases are TGTGCCAGCAGCTTAGAGGTAGCCTACGAGCAGTACTTC. Translating it yields CASSLEVAYEQYF.

The rearrangement uses TRBV20-1 and TRBJ2-3; D is unresolved. The CDR3 length is 11 residues. Trimming took 6 bases from V and 2 from J, leaving 6 bases between them. CDR1 is DFQATT and CDR2 is SNEGSKA in the germline V gene (reference sequence). CDR3 in DNA: TGCAGTGCCGACAACACAGATACGCAGTATTTT. The encoded protein is CSADNTDTQYF.

The chain combines TRBV5-1 with TRBJ1-1, with D maybe TRBD1 (6 bases). The germline V and J ends were trimmed by 0 bases and 8 bases, with 23 bases remaining between them. The germline CDR1 and CDR2 sequences are SGHRS and YFSETQ. The CDR3 runs 17 residues. Written as DNA, the CDR3 is TGCGCCAGCAGCTTGGGTGCGCAGGGGACCGGCACTGAGGAAGCTTTCTTT. Amino acid sequence: CASSLGAQGTGTEEAFF.

J is TRBJ1-2 and V is TRBV6-6; 10 bases agree with TRBD1. With V trimmed by 1 base and J by 3 bases, 2 bases remained unmatched. The CDR3 contains 15 residues. Germline CDR1 is MNHNY and CDR2 is SVGAGI (reference sequence). The CDR3 loop reads CASSYFGTGDYGYTF. CDR3 coding DNA: TGTGCCAGCAGTTACTTCGGGACAGGGGACTATGGCTACACCTTC.

The rearrangement links TRBV9 to TRBJ2-7; 10 bases agree with TRBD2. This CDR3 comprises 17 residues. The germline V gene encodes CDR1 SGDLS and CDR2 YYNGEE. Trimming cost V 4 bases and J 6 bases; bases outside gene matches: 16. The CDR3 here is CASSLSWGTGTSVEQYF. CDR3 bases: TGTGCCAGCAGCCTCAGCTGGGGGACCGGGACTAGCGTCGAGCAGTACTTC. Looking up the rest from reference TRBV9 and TRBJ2-7 gives the full variable domain: DSGVTQTPKHLITATGQRVTLRCSPRSGDLSVYWYQQSLDQGLQFLIQYYNGEERAKGNILERFSAQQFPDLHSELNLSSLELGDSALYFCASSLSWGTGTSVEQYFGPGTRLTVT.

This sequence joins TRBV6-5 and TRBJ2-7; 8 bases are a match to TRBD1. There are 14 residues in the CDR3. From germline, CDR1 is MNHEY and CDR2 SVGAGI. After removal of 0 bases from V and 7 bases from J, the junction contained 5 bases not matched to a gene. In DNA form, the CDR3 reads TGTGCCAGCAGTTACTCGACAGGGGCTCGGGAGCAGTACTTC. The encoded protein is CASSYSTGAREQYF.

The rearrangement links TRBV20-1 to TRBJ1-3; the D gene is possibly TRBD1 (5 bases). This CDR3 has 11 residues. Germline V CDR1 and CDR2: DFQATT, SNEGSKA (reference sequence). The V end lost 5 bases, the J end lost 8 bases, and 10 bases lay between the germline ends. In DNA, the CDR3 is TGCAGTGCTTTGAGGGGAGACACCATATATTTT. Translated, it gives CSALRGDTIYF.

This clone was found once. The chain links TRBV13 to TRBJ2-7; 7 nucleotides align to TRBD1. The CDR3 covers 14 residues. Germline V CDR1 and CDR2: PRHDT, FYEKMQ (reference sequence). V was clipped by 3 bases and J by 7 bases; unmatched bases: 9. The CDR3 loop reads CASSFRQGVWEQYF. CDR3 bases: TGTGCCAGCAGCTTTAGGCAGGGGGTCTGGGAGCAGTACTTC.

This clone was seen a few times. This rearrangement joins TRBV4-1 to TRBJ1-1, with D possibly being TRBD1 (6 bases). CDR3 length equals 16 residues. Per the germline V gene, CDR1 is MGHRA and CDR2 is YSYEKL. V was trimmed by 1 base and J by 3 bases, leaving 15 bases between them. The CDR3 reads CASSQGDIRGDTEAFF. For the CDR3, the DNA is TGCGCCAGCAGCCAAGGGGACATACGGGGGGACACTGAAGCTTTCTTT.

With regard to this clone: Other nucleotide sequences from this sample produce the same CDR3. V and J are TRBV5-1 and TRBJ2-2; the D gene is possibly TRBD1 (5 bases). Trimming left V 2 bases short and J 4 bases short, with 6 bases between. CDR1 is SGHRS and CDR2 is YFSETQ in the germline V gene. This CDR3 has 13 amino acids. In DNA form, the CDR3 reads TGCGCCAGCAGCTTTGACAGCACCGGGGAGCTGTTTTTT. Amino acid sequence: CASSFDSTGELFF.

V usage is TRBV7-9 and J usage is TRBJ1-2; D is perhaps TRBD1 (5 bases). The CDR3 consists of 14 residues. Germline CDR1 is SEHNR and CDR2 is FQNEAQ (reference sequence). V lost 4 bases and J lost 3, with 12 bases in between. This chain's CDR3 is CASSSATTDYGYTF. The CDR3 DNA sequence: TGTGCCAGCAGCTCGGCAACGACAGACTATGGCTACACCTTC.

The chain is built from TRBV11-1 and TRBJ2-7; 10 nucleotides align to TRBD1. Germline CDR1 SGHAT, CDR2 FQDESV (reference sequence). V lost 4 bases to trimming and J lost 1 base; unmatched junction nucleotides: 4. CDR3 size: 15 residues. The CDR3 protein is CASSSTGGASYEQYF. CDR3 DNA sequence: TGTGCCAGCAGCTCGACAGGGGGCGCTTCCTACGAGCAGTACTTC. Supplemented by reference TRBV11-1 and TRBJ2-7, the full variable domain reads EAEVAQSPRYKITEKSQAVAFWCDPISGHATLYWYRQILGQGPELLVQFQDESVVDDSQLPKDRFSAERLKGVDSTLKIQPAELGDSAMYLCASSSTGGASYEQYFGPGTRLTVT.

To note about this clone: The same CDR3 also results from other DNA sequences found in this sample. The J gene is TRBJ2-6, the V gene TRBV11-3, with D possibly matching TRBD1 (5 bases). V lost 1 base and J 2 bases, leaving 6 bases between the germline ends. CDR1 and CDR2 from the germline V gene are SGHNT and YENEEA. This CDR3 is 15 amino acids long. CDR3 protein: CASSLAGTGANVLTF. The CDR3 nucleotides read TGTGCCAGCAGCTTAGCAGGGACTGGGGCCAACGTCCTGACTTTC.

This chain uses TRBV7-3 with TRBJ2-5; maybe TRBD2 (6 bases). Trimming shortened V by 2 bases and J by 4 bases, and 8 bases separated the two germline ends. CDR3 length: 13 amino acids. Germline CDR1 and CDR2: SGHTA and FQGTGA. CDR3 region: CASSLGSGETQYF. DNA for the CDR3: TGTGCCAGCAGCTTAGGTAGCGGAGAGACCCAGTACTTC.

The CDR3 nucleotides read TGTGCCAGCAGTCCGATTGATCAGGATGAGACCCAGTACTTC. Translation gives CASSPIDQDETQYF. The chain is built from TRBV27 and TRBJ2-5; D uncertain. The CDR3 loop spans 14 amino acids. Germline CDR1 is MNHEY and CDR2 is SMNVEV (reference sequence). V was trimmed by 5 bases and J by 5 bases, leaving 15 bases between them.

The chain joins TRBV7-2 to TRBJ2-5, with TRBD2 as a possible D gene (6 bases). CDR1 and CDR2 (germline): SGHTA, FQGNSA. V shed 4 bases and J shed 1 base, with 13 bases lying between them. The CDR3 runs 15 residues. The CDR3 bases are TGTGCCAGCAGCTGGTCGGGGGAACCCCAAGAGACCCAGTACTTC. This translates into CASSWSGEPQETQYF.

This clone has more than one count but fewer than ten. In nucleotides, the CDR3 is TGTGCCACCCGGCAGGATAGCAATCAGCCCCAGCATTTT. This encodes CATRQDSNQPQHF. The chain is built from TRBV6-5 and TRBJ1-5; D not certain. The V end was cut by 10 bases, the J end by 0 bases, with 10 bases between. Germline V gene lookup returns CDR1 MNHEY and CDR2 SVGAGI. CDR3 size: 13 residues.

This clone appeared a single time. The V and J genes are TRBV7-9 and TRBJ1-4, with D tentatively TRBD1 (5 bases). The CDR3 covers 14 residues. Trimming cost V 5 bases and J 8 bases, with 15 bases left between them. CDR1 and CDR2 (germline): SEHNR, FQNEAQ (reference sequence). The chain's CDR3 is CASSQGAGQEKLFF. CDR3 nucleotide sequence: TGTGCCAGCAGCCAGGGAGCAGGTCAAGAAAAACTGTTTTTT.

The V gene is TRBV11-3, the J gene TRBJ1-2; no firm D call. Germline CDR1 is SGHNT and CDR2 is YENEEA. This CDR3 is built from 13 residues. V lost 6 bases and J lost 6, with 14 bases in between. The CDR3 sequence is CASSASAENGYTF. The CDR3 DNA reads as TGTGCCAGCAGTGCTTCCGCGGAAAATGGCTACACCTTC.

This CDR3 is CASRNGGRNTIYF. CDR3 coding DNA: TGTGCCAGTAGGAATGGAGGTCGGAACACCATATATTTT. V is TRBV19 and J is TRBJ1-3; D uncertain. The CDR3 has 13 amino acids. In germline, CDR1 is LNHDA, CDR2 SQIVND (reference sequence). The ends were cut back, 6 bases at V and 7 bases at J, with 13 bases in the middle.